This T cell receptor beta chain was documented in a study of T cells expressing NK-cell markers. Study at large: The TCR beta repertoires were obtained from sorted CD3+CD56+NKG2C+, CD3+CD56+NKG2C- and CD3+CD56-NKG2C+ T cells.

The study, taken as a whole, reports: These clonotypes additionally ranked first within the CD3+CD56-NKG2C+ fraction of a few donors. Clarity on HCMV specificity was lacking for the expanded NKG2C+ T cell clones.

The CDR3 totals 15 residues. The germline V gene has CDR1 WNHNN and CDR2 SYGVQD (reference sequence). Remarks on this clonotype: Its antigen remains unknown.

With UMIs, 5'RACE template switching was used to make TCR beta cDNA. TCRdb derives one entry per CDR3 protein from the 5' RACE reads, leaving out DNA. The sample table sets out a few hundred thousand distinct CDR3 sequences. Sequencing was done on a sample of blood T cells: a sorted CD56 or NKG2C T cell subset, CD4+ or CD8+ T cells, or bulk PBMC T cells (not recorded which). This TCR was recovered from a woman between 50 and 59 years old in good health. The chain links TRBV10-1 to TRBJ2-3; TCRdb proposes TRBD2, but this gene call is untestable without DNA. The CDR3: CATRAGLAVTDTQYF.